This TCR beta chain came from a study of shared clonotypes between healthy human individuals. Researchers divided each subset's genomic DNA evenly across several immunoSEQ plates. The data were produced by immunoSEQ multiplex PCR, yet TCRdb's version contains in-frame clones alone and is incomplete. The repertoire includes 950,000 to 1,100,000 clones, about 70% of them detected once, and approximately 1.5% sits in the top ten. On this clone itself: Its antigen is still unknown.

Donors were Caucasian adults residing in Nashville, Tennessee, USA. Into CD45RA+ naive and CD45RA-negative memory subsets, the CD4+ cells were split. The V and J ends lost 1 base and 4 bases respectively, with 11 bases between them. The germline gives CDR1 MGHRA, CDR2 YSYEKL. The CDR3 contains 15 residues. General study results and limits: It was observed that 5% to 6.5% of naive CD4 clonotypes were shared across a handful of donors.

The source is a man aged 18 to 35 in good health. The chain joins TRBV4-1 to TRBJ1-5; D remains ambiguous. The sample consisted of memory CD4+ T cells sorted from blood. Described subset: CD45RA-negative fraction. CDR3 sequence: CASSQVGVGNQPQHF. The CDR3 DNA sequence: TGCGCCAGCAGCCAAGTTGGGGTTGGTAATCAGCCCCAGCATTTT.